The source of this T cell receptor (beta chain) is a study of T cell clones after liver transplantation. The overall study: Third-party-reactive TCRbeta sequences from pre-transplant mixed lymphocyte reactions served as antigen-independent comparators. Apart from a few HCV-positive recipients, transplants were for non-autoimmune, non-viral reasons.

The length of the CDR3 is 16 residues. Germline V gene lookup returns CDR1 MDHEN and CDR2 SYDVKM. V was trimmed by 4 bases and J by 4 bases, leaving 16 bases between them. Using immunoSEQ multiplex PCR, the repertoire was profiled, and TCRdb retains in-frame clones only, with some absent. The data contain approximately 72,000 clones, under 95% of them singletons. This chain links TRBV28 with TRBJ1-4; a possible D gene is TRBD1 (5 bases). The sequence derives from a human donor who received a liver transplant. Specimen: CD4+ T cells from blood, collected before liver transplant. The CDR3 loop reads CASSWVGRGINEKLFF. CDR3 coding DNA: TGTGCCAGCAGTTGGGTTGGAAGGGGCATTAATGAAAAACTGTTTTTT.